This T cell receptor beta chain was documented in a study of blood T cell repertoires in COVID-19. There are 15 residues in the CDR3. V dropped 4 bases and J dropped 5 bases, with 15 bases sitting between them. The germline V gene has CDR1 SGHDT and CDR2 YYEEEE. Original handling: Using reference gene primer amplification, nucleated cell counts were estimated. The method was immunoSEQ multiplex PCR; TCRdb's version includes in-frame clones alone and lacks a portion of them. V, J and clone size are those of that table, while D and trimming were read from the DNA. Altogether 240,000 or so clones are present, roughly 91% being singletons, with the ten largest covering roughly 9%. Everyone who took part was 18 to 89 years old, and they came from about two dozen US areas. Cohorts were based on clinical histories the participants reported. Two consecutive negative NP/OP PCR tests, clearance, or resolved symptoms defined Cohort 3 recovery.

The sample was PBMCs or T cells enriched from blood (not recorded which). This chain connects TRBV5-6 to TRBJ1-4; D gene ambiguous. The sequence came from a middle-aged man who had recovered from COVID-19. In nucleotides, the CDR3 is TGTGCCAGCAGCCTCGTAAGAGAGACAAATGAAAAACTGTTTTTT. Protein product: CASSLVRETNEKLFF.